This T cell receptor (beta chain) derives from a study of cytomegalovirus exposure and HLA in healthy donors. This table comes from immunoSEQ multiplex PCR, and its TCRdb copy is limited to in-frame clones, with some not included. The sample yields more than 65,000 clones, approximately 93% seen once. Note on this clone: An end of the junction differs from the germline gene, which may be a read error.

The germline gives CDR1 SSHAT, CDR2 FNYEAQ (reference sequence). The CDR3 spans 14 residues. Source material: PBMCs. The source of this sequence is a man aged 18 to 30 in good health and CMV-seronegative. V and J are TRBV7-7 and TRBJ2-2, with D unclear. The CDR3 reads CASSLSQDTGELFF. CDR3 bases: TGTGCTAGCAGCTTAAGTCAGGACACCGGGGAGCTGTTTTTT.